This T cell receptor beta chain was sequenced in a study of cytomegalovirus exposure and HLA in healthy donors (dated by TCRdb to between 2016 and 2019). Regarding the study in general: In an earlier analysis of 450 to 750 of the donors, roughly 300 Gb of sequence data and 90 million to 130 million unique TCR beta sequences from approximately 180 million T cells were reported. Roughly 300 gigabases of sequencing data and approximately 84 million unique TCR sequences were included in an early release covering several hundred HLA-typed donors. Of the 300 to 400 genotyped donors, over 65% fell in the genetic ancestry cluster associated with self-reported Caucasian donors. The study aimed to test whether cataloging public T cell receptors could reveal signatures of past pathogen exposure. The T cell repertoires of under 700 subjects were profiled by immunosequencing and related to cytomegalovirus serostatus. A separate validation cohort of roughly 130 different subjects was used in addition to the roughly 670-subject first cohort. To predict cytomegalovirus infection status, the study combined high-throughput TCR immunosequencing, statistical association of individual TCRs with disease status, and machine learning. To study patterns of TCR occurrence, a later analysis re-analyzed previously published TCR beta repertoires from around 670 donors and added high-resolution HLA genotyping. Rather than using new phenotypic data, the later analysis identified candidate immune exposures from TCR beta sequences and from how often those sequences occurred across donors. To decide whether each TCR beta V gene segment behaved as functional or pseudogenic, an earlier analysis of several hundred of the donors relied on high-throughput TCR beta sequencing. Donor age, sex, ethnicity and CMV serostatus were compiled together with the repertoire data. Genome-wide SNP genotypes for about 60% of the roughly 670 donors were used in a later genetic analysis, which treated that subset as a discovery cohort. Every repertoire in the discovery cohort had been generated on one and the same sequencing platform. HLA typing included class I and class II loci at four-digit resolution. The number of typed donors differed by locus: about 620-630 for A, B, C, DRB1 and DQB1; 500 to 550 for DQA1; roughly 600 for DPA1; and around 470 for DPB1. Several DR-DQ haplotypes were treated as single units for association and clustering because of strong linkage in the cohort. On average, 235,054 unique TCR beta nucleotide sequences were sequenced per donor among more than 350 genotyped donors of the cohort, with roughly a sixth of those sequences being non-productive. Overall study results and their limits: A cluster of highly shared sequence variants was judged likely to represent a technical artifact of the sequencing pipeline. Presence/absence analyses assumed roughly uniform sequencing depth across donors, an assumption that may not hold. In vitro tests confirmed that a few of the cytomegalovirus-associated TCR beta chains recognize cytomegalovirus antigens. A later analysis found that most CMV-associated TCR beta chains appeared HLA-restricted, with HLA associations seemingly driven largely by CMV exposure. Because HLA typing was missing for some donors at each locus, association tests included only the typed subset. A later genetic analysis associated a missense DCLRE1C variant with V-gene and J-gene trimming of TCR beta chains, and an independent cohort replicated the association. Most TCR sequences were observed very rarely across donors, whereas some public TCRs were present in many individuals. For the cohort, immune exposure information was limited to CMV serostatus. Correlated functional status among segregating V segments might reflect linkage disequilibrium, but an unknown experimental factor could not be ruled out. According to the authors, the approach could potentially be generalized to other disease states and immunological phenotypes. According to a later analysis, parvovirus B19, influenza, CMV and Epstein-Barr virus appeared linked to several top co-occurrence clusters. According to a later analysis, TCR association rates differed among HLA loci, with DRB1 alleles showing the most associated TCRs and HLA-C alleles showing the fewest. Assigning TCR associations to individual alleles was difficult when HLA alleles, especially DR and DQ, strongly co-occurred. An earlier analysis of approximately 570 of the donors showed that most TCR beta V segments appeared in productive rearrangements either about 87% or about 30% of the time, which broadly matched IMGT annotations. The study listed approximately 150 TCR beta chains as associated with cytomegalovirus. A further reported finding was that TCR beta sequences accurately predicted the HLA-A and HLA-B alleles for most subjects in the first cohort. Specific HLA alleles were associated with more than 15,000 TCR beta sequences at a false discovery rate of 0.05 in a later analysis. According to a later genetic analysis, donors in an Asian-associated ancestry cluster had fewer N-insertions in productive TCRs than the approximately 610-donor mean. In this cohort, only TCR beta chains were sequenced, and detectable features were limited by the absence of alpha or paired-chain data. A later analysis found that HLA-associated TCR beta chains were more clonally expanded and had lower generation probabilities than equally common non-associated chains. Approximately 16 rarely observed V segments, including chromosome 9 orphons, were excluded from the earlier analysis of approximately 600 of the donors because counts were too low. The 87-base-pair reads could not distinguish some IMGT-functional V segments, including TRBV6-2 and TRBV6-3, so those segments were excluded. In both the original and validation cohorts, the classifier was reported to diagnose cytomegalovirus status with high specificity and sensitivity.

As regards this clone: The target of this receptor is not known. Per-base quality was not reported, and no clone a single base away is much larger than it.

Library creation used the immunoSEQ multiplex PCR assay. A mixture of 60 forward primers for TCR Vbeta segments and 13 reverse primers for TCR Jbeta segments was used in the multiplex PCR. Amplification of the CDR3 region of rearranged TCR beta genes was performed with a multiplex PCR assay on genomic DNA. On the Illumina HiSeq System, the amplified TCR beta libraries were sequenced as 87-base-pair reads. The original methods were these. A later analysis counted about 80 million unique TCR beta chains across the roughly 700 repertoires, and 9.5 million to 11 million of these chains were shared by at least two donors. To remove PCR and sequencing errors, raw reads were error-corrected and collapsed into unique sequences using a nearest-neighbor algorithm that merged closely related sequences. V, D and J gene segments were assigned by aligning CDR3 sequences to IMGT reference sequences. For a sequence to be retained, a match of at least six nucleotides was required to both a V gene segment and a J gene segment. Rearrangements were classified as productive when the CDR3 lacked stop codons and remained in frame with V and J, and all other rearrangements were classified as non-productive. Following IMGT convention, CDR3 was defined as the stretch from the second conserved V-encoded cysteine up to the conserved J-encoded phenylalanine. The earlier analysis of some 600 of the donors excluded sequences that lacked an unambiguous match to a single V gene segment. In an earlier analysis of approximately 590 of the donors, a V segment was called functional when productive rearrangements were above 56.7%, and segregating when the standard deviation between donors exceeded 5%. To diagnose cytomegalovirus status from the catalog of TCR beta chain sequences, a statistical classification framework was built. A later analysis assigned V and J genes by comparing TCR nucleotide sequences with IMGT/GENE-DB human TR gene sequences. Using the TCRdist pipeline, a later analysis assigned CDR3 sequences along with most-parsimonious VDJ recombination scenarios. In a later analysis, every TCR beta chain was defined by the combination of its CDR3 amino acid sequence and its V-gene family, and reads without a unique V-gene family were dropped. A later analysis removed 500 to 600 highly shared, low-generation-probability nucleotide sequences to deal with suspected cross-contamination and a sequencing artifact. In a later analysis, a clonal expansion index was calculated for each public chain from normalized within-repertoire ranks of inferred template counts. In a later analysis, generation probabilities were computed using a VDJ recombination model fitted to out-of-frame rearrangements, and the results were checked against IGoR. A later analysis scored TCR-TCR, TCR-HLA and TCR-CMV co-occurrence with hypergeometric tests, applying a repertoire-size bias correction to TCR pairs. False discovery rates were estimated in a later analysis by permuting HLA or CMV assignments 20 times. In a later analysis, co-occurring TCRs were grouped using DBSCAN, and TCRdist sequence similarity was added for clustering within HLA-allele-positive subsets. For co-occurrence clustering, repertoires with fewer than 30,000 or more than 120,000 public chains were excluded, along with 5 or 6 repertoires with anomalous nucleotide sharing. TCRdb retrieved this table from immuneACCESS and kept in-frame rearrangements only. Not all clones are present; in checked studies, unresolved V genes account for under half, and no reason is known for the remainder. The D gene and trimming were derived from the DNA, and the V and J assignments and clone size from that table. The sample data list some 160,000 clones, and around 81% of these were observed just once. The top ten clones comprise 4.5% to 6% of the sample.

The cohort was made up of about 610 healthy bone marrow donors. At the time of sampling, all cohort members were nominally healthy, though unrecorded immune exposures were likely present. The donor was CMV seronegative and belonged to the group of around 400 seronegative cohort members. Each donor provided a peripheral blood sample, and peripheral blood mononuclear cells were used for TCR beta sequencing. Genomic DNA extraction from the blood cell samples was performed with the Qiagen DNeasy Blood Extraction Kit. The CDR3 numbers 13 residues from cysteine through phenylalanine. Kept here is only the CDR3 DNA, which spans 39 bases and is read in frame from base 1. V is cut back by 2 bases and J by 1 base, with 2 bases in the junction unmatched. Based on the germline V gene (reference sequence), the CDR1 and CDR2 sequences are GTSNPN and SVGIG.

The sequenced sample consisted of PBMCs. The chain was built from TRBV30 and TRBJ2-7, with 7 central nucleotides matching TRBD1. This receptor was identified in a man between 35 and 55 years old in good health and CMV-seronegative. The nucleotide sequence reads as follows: TGTGCCTGGAGTAAGGGACAGTCCTACGAGCAGTACTTC. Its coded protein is CAWSKGQSYEQYF. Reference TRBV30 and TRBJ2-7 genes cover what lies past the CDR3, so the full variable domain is SQTIHQWPATLVQPVGSPLSLECTVEGTSNPNLYWYRQAAGRGLQLLFYSVGIGQISSEVPQNLSASRPQDRQFILSSKKLLLSDSGFYLCAWSKGQSYEQYFGPGTRLTVT.